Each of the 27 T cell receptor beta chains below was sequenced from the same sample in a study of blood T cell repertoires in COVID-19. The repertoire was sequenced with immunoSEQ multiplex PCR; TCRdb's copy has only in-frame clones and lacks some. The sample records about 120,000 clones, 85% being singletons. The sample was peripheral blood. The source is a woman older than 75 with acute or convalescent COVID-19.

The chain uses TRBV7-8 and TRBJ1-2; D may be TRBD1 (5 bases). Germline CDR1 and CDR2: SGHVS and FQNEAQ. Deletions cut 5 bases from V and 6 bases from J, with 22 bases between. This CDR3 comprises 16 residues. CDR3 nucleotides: TGTGCCAGCAGCCCAATCAGCGGGGCGAACGGTCATGGCTACACCTTC. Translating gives CASSPISGANGHGYTF.

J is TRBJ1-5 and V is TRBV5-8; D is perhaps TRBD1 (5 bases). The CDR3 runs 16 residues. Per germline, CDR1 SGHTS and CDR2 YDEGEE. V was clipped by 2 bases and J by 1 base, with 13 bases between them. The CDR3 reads CASSLFQGGSNQPQHF. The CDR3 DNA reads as TGTGCCAGCAGCTTATTTCAGGGAGGGAGCAATCAGCCCCAGCATTTT.

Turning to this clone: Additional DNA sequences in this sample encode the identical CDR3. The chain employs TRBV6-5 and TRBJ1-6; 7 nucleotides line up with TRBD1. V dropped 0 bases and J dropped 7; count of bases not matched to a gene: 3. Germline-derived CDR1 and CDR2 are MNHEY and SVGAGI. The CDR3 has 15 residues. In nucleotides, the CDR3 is TGTGCCAGCAGTTACTCGGACAGGACGAATTCACCCCTCCACTTT. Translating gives CASSYSDRTNSPLHF.

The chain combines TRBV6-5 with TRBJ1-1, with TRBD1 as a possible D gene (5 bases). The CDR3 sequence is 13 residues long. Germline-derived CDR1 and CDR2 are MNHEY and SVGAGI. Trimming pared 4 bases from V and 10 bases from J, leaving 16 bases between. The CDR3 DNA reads TGTGCCAGCAGTTGGATTCAGGGTGTTGGAGCTTTCTTT. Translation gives CASSWIQGVGAFF.

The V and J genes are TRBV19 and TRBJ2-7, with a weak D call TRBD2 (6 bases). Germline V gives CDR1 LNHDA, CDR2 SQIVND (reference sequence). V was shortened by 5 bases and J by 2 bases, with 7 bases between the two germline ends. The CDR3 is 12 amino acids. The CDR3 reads CASSRGTYEQYF. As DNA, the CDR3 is TGTGCCAGTAGTCGGGGGACCTACGAGCAGTACTTC.

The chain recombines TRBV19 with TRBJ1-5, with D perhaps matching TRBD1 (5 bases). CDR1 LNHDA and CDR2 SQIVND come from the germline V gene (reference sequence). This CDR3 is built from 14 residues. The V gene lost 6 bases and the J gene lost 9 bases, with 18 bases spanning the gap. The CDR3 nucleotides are TGTGCCAGTAGAAATATACAGGACGGGAGGCCCCAGCATTTT. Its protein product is CASRNIQDGRPQHF.

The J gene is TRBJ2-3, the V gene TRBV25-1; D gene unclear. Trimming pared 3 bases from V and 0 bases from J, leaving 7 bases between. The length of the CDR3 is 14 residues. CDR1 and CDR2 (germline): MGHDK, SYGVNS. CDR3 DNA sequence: TGTGCCAGCAGTGAGACAAAAAGCACAGATACGCAGTATTTT. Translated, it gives CASSETKSTDTQYF.

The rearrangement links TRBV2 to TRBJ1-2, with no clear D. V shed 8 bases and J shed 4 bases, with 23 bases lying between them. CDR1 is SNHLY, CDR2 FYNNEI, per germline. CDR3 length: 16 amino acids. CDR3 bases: TGTGCCAGCCTAAAGGAGACTACCACCGTCCTCTATGGCTACACCTTC. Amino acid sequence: CASLKETTTVLYGYTF.

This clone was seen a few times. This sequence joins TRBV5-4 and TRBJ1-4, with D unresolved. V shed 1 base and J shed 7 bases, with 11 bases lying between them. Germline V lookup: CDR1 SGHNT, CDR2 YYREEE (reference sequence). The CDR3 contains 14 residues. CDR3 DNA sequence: TGTGCCAGCAGCTTGTCGGTGCGGAGTGAAAAACTGTTTTTT. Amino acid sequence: CASSLSVRSEKLFF.

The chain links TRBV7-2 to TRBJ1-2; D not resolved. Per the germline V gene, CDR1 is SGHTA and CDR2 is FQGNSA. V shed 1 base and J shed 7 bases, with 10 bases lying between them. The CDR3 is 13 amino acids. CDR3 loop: CASSLDRVGGYTF. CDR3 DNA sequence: TGTGCCAGCAGCTTAGACAGAGTGGGTGGCTACACCTTC.

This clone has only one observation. The CDR3 is CASSRAGGSSGELFF. The CDR3 DNA is TGTGCCAGTAGTCGGGCAGGGGGAAGTTCAGGGGAGCTGTTTTTT. The chain has TRBV19 and TRBJ2-2, with TRBD1 matching over 7 bases. Germline V gene data show CDR1 as LNHDA and CDR2 as SQIVND (reference sequence). This CDR3 is built from 15 residues. V lost 5 bases to trimming and J lost 8 bases; unmatched junction nucleotides: 11.

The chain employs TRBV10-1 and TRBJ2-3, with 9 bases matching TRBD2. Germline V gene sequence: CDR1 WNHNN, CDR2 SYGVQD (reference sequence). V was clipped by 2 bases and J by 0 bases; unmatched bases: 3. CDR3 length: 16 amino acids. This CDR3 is CASSEGTSLSTDTQYF. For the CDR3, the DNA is TGCGCCAGCAGTGAGGGGACTAGCCTAAGCACAGATACGCAGTATTTT.

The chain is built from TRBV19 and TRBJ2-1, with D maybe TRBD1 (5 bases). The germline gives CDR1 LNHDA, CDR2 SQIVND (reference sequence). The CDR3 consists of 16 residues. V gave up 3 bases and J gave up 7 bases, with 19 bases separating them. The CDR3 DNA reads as TGTGCCAGTAGTATTGTAACAGGCGAAGGGATTAATGAGCAGTTCTTC. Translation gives CASSIVTGEGINEQFF.

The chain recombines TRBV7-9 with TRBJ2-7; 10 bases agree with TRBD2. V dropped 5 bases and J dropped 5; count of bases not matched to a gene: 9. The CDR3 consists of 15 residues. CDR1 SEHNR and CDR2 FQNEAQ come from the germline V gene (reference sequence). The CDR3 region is CASSIGTSVGNEQYF. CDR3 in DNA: TGTGCCAGCAGCATAGGGACTAGCGTTGGAAACGAGCAGTACTTC.

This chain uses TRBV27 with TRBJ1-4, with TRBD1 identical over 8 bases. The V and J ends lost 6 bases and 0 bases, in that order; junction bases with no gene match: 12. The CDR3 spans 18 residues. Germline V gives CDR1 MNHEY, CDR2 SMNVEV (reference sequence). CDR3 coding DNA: TGTGCCAGCAGGCGCGCGACAGGGGCTGGAGCAACTAATGAAAAACTGTTTTTT. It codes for CASRRATGAGATNEKLFF. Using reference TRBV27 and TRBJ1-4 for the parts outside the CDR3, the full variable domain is EAQVTQNPRYLITVTGKKLTVTCSQNMNHEYMSWYRQDPGLGLRQIYYSMNVEVTDKGDVPEGYKVSRKEKRNFPLILESPSPNQTSLYFCASRRATGAGATNEKLFFGSGTQLSVL.

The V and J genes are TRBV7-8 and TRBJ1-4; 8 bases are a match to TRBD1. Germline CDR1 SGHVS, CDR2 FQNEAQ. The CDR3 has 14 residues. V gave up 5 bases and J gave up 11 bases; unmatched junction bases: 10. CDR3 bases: TGTGCCAGCAGCCCGCGACAGGGGCAGCGGAAACTGTTTTTT. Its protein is CASSPRQGQRKLFF.

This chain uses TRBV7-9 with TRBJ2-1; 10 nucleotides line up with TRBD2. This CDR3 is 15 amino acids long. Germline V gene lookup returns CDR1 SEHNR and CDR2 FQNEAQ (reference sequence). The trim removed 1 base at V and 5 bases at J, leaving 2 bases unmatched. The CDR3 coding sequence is TGTGCCAGCAGCTTAGGTAGCGGGGGGAACAATGAGCAGTTCTTC. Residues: CASSLGSGGNNEQFF. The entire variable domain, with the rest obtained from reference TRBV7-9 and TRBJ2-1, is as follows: DTGVSQNPRHKITKRGQNVTFRCDPISEHNRLYWYRQTLGQGPEFLTYFQNEAQLEKSRLLSDRFSAERPKGSFSTLEIQRTEQGDSAMYLCASSLGSGGNNEQFFGPGTRLTVL.

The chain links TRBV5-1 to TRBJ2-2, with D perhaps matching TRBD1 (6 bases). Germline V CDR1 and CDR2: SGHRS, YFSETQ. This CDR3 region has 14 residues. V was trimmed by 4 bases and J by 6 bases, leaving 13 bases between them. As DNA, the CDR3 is TGCGCCAGCAGCCCCGAACAGGGCCCCGGGGAGCTGTTTTTT. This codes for CASSPEQGPGELFF.

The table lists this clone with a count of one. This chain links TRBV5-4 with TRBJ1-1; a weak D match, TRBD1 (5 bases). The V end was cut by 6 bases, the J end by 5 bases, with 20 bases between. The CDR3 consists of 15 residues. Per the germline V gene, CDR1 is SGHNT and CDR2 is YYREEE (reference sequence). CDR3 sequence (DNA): TGTGCCAGCACCCCGGGCGGAAGCGGGGGGACTGAAGCTTTCTTT. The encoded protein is CASTPGGSGGTEAFF.

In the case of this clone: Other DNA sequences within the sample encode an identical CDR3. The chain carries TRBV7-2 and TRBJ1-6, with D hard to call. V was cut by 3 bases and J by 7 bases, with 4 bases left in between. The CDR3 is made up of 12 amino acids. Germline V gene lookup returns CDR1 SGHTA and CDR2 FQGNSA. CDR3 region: CASSLRNSPLHF. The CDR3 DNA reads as TGTGCCAGCAGCTTGAGGAATTCACCCCTCCACTTT.

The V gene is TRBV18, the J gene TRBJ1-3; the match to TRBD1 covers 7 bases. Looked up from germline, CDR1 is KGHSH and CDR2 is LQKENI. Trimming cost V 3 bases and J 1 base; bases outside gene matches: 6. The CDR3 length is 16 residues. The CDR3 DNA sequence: TGTGCCAGCTCACCTGAACAGGGGAAATCTGGAAACACCATATATTTT. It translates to CASSPEQGKSGNTIYF.

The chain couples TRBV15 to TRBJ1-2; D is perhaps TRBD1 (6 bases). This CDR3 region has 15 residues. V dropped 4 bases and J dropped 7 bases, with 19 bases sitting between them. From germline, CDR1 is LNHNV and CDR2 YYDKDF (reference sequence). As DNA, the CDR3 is TGTGCCACCAGCAAGGGGGACCGATCAACCACTGGCTACACCTTC. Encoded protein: CATSKGDRSTTGYTF.

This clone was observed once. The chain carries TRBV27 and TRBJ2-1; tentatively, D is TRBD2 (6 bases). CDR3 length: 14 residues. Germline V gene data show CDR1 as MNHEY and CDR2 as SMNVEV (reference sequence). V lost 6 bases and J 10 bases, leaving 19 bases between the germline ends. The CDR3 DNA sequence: TGTGCCAGCAGGGGCTTATGGGGAGGTCAGGAGCAGTTCTTC. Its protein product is CASRGLWGGQEQFF.

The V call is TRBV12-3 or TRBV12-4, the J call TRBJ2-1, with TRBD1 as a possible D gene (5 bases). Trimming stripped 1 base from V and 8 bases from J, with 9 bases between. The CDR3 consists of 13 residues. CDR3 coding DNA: TGTGCCAGCAGTTTAGAAGGGGTGGATGAGCAGTTCTTC. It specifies CASSLEGVDEQFF.

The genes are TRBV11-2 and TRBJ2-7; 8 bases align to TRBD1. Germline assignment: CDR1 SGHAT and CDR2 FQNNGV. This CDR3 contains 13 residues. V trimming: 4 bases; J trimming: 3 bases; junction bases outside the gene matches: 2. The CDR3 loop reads CASSSGQGYEQYF. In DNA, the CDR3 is TGTGCCAGCAGCTCTGGACAGGGCTACGAGCAGTACTTC.

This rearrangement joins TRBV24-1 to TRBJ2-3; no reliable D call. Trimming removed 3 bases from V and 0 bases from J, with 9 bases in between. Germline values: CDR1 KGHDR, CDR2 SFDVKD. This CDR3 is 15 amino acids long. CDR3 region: CATSDPPRSTDTQYF. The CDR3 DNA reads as TGTGCCACCAGTGATCCCCCCCGGAGCACAGATACGCAGTATTTT.

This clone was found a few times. The CDR3 is CASSLRGQQNTGELFF. CDR3 in DNA: TGCGCCAGCAGCTTGCGGGGACAGCAGAACACCGGGGAGCTGTTTTTT. This chain links TRBV5-1 with TRBJ2-2, with 7 bases matching TRBD1. The germline V gene encodes CDR1 SGHRS and CDR2 YFSETQ. The CDR3 length is 16 residues. The junction had 4 bases not matched to a gene; V was cut back by 1 base and J by 1 base.